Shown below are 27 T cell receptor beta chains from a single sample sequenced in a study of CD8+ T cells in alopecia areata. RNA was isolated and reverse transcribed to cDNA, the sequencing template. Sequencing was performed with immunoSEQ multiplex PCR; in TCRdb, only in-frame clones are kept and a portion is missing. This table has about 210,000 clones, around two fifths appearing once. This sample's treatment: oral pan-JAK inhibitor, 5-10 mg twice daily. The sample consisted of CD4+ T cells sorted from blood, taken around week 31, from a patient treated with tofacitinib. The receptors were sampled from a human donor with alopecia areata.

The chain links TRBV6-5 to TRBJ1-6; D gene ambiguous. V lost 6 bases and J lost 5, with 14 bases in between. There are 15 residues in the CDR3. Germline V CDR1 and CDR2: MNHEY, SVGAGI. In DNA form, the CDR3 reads TGTGCCAGCAGGCGTACCCGGTGGCATAATTCACCCCTCCACTTT. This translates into CASRRTRWHNSPLHF.

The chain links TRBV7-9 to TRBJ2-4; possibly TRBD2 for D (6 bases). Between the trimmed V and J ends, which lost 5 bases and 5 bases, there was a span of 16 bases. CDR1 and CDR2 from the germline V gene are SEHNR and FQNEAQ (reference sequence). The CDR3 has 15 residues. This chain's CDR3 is CASSPPDGLQNIQYF. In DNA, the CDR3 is TGTGCCAGCAGCCCTCCGGACGGACTACAAAACATTCAGTACTTC.

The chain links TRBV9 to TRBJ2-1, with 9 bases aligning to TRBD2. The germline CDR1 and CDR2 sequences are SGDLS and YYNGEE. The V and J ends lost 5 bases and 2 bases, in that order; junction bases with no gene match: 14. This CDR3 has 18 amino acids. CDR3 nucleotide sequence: TGTGCCAGCAGTCACGGACTAGCGAAGGGTGGTGCCTACAATGAGCAGTTCTTC. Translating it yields CASSHGLAKGGAYNEQFF.

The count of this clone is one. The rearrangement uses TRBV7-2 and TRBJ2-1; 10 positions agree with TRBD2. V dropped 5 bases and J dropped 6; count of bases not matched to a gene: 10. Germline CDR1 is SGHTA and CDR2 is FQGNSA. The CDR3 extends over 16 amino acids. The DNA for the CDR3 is TGTGCCAGCAGCCTTAGGACTAGCGGAGGGGGCAATGAGCAGTTCTTC. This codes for CASSLRTSGGGNEQFF.

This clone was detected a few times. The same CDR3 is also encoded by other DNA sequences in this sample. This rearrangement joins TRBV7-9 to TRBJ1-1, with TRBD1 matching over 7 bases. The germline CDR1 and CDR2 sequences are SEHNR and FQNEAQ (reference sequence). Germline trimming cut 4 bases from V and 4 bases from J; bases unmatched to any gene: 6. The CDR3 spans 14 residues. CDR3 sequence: CASSSRQGGTEAFF. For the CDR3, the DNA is TGTGCCAGCAGCTCAAGACAGGGCGGCACTGAAGCTTTCTTT. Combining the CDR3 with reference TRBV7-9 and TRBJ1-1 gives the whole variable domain DTGVSQNPRHKITKRGQNVTFRCDPISEHNRLYWYRQTLGQGPEFLTYFQNEAQLEKSRLLSDRFSAERPKGSFSTLEIQRTEQGDSAMYLCASSSRQGGTEAFFGQGTRLTVV.

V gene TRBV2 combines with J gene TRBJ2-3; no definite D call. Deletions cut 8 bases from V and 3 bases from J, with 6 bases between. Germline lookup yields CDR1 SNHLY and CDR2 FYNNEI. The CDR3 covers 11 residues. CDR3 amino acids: CASLATDTQYF. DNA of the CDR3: TGTGCCAGCCTCGCGACAGATACGCAGTATTTT.

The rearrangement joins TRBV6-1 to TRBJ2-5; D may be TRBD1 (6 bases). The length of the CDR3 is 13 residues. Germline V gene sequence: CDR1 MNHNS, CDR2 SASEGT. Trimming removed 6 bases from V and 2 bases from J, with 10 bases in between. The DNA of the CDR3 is TGTGCCAGCAGCCTACAGGGTCAAGAGACCCAGTACTTC. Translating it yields CASSLQGQETQYF.

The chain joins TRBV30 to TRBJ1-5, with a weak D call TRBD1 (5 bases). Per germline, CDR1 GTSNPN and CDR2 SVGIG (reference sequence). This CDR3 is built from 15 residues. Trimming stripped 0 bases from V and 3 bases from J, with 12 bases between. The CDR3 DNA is TGTGCCTGGAGTGTTAAGGGGCTTCACAATCAGCCCCAGCATTTT. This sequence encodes CAWSVKGLHNQPQHF.

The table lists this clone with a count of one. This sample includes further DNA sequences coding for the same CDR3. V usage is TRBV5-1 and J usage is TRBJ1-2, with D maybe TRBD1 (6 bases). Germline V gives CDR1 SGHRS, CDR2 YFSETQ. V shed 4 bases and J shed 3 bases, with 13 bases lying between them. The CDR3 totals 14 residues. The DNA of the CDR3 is TGCGCCAGCAGCAAACAGGGTGGGGACTATGGCTACACCTTC. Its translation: CASSKQGGDYGYTF.

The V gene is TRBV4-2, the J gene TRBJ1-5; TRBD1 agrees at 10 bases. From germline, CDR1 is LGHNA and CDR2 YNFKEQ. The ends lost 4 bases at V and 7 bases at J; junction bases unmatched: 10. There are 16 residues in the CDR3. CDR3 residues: CASSPRDRGEGQPQHF. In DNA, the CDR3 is TGTGCCAGCAGCCCTCGGGACAGGGGAGAGGGACAGCCCCAGCATTTT.

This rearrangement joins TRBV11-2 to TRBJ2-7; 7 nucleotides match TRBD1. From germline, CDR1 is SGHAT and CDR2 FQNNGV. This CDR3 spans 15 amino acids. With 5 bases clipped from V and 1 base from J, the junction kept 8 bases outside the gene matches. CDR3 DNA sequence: TGTGCCAGCAGCCCCCTGACAGGGAGATCCTACGAGCAGTACTTC. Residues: CASSPLTGRSYEQYF.

The CDR3 DNA is TGTGCCAGCAGTCGGACAGGGGGCGATGGCTACACCTTC. Residues: CASSRTGGDGYTF. This chain uses TRBV2 with TRBJ1-2; TRBD1 matches 11 bases. The CDR3 totals 13 residues. Germline loops: CDR1 SNHLY, CDR2 FYNNEI. J gave up 6 bases and V 5 bases, and 2 bases lay outside the gene matches.

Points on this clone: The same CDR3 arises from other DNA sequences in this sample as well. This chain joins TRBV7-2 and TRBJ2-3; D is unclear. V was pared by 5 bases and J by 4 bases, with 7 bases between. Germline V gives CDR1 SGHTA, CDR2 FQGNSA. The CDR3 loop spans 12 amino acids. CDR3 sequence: CASSLYADTQYF. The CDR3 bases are TGTGCCAGCAGCCTCTACGCAGATACGCAGTATTTT.

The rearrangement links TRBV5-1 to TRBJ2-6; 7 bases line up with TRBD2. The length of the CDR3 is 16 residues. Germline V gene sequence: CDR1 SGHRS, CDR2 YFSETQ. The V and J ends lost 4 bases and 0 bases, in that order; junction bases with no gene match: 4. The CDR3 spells CASSVRTSSGANVLTF. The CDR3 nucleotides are TGCGCCAGCAGCGTGCGGACTAGCTCTGGGGCCAACGTCCTGACTTTC.

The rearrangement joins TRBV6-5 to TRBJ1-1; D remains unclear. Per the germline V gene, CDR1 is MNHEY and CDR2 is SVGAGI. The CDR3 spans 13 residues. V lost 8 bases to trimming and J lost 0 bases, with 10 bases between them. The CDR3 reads CASSENMNTEAFF. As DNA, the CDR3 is TGTGCCAGCTCGGAGAACATGAACACTGAAGCTTTCTTT.

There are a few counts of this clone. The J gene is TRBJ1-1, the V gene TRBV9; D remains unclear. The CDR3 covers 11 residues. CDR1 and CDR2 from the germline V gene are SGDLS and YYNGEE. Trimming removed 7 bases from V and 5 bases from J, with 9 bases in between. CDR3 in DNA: TGTGCCAGCGGAGCCCGAACTGAAGCTTTCTTT. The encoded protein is CASGARTEAFF.

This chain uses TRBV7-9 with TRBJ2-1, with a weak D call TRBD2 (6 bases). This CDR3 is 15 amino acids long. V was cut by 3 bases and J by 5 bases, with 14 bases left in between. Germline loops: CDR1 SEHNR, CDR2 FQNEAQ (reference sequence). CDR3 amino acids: CASSFPVEGNNEQFF. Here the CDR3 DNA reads TGTGCCAGCAGCTTCCCAGTGGAGGGCAACAATGAGCAGTTCTTC.

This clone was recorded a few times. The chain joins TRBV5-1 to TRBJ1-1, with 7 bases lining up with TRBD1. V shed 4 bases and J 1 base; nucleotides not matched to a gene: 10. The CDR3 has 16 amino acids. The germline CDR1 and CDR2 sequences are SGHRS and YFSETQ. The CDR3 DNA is TGCGCCAGCAGCGCAAAGACAGGGAGTGGGAACACTGAAGCTTTCTTT. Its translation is CASSAKTGSGNTEAFF.

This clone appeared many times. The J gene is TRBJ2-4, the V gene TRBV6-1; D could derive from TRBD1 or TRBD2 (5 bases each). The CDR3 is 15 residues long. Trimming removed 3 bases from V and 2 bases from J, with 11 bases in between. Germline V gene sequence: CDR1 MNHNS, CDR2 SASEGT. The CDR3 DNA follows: TGTGCCAGCAGTGACTTCGGGGCGTCCAAAAACATTCAGTACTTC. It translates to CASSDFGASKNIQYF.

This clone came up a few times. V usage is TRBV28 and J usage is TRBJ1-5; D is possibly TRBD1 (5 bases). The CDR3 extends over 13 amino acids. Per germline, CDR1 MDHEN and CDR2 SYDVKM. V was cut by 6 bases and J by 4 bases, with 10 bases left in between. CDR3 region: CASSGGWNQPQHF. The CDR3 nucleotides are TGTGCCAGCAGCGGGGGGTGGAATCAGCCCCAGCATTTT. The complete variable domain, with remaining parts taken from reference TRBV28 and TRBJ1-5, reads DVKVTQSSRYLVKRTGEKVFLECVQDMDHENMFWYRQDPGLGLRLIYFSYDVKMKEKGDIPEGYSVSREKKERFSLILESASTNQTSMYLCASSGGWNQPQHFGDGTRLSIL.

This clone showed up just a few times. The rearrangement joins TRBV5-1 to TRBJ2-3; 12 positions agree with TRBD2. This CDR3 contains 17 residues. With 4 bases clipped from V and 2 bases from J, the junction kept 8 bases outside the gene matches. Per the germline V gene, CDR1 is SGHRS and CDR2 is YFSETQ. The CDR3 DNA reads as TGCGCCAGCAGCAGACTAGCGGGAGAGATTCCCACAGATACGCAGTATTTT. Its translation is CASSRLAGEIPTDTQYF. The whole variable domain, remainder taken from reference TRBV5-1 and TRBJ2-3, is KAGVTQTPRYLIKTRGQQVTLSCSPISGHRSVSWYQQTPGQGLQFLFEYFSETQRNKGNFPGRFSGRQFSNSRSEMNVSTLELGDSALYLCASSRLAGEIPTDTQYFGPGTRLTVL.

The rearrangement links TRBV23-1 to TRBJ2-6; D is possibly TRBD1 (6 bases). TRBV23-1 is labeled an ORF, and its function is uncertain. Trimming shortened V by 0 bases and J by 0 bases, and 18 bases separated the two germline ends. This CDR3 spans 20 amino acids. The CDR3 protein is CASSQSRGRGDTSGANVLTF. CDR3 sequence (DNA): TGCGCCAGCAGTCAATCGAGGGGCAGGGGTGATACCTCTGGGGCCAACGTCCTGACTTTC.

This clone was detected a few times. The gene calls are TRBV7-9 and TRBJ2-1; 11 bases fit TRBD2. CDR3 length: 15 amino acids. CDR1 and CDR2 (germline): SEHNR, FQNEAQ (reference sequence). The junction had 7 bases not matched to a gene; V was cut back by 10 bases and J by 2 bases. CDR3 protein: CATKTSGNPYNEQFF. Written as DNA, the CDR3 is TGTGCCACCAAGACTAGCGGGAACCCCTACAATGAGCAGTTCTTC.

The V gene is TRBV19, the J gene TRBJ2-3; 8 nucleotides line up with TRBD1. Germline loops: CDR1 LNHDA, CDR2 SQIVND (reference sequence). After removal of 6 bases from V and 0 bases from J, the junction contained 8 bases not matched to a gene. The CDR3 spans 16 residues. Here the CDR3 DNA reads TGTGCCAGTAGGCGACAGGGGAGACTTAGCACAGATACGCAGTATTTT. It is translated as CASRRQGRLSTDTQYF. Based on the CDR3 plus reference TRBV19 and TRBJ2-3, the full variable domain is DGGITQSPKYLFRKEGQNVTLSCEQNLNHDAMYWYRQDPGQGLRLIYYSQIVNDFQKGDIAEGYSVSREKKESFPLTVTSAQKNPTAFYLCASRRQGRLSTDTQYFGPGTRLTVL.

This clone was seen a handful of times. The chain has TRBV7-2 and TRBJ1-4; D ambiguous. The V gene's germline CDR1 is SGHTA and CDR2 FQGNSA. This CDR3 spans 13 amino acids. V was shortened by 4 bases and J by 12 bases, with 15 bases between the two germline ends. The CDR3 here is CASSSSLRGELFF. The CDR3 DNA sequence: TGTGCCAGCAGCTCCTCGTTGCGGGGAGAACTGTTTTTT.

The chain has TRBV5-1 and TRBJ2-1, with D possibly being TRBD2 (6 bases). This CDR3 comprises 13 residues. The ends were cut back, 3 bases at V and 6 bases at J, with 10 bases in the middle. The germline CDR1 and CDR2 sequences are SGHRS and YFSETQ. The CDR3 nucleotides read TGCGCCAGCAGCTCCGGGGGAAGCAATGAGCAGTTCTTC. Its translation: CASSSGGSNEQFF.

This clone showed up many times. CDR3 sequence reads: CASSLGGPQSEQFF. The CDR3 nucleotides read TGTGCCAGCAGCTTGGGGGGCCCTCAGTCCGAGCAGTTCTTC. The chain combines TRBV5-4 with TRBJ2-1, with D tentatively TRBD1 (5 bases). Trimming left V 0 bases short and J 10 bases short, with 14 bases between. This CDR3 has 14 amino acids. Germline-derived CDR1 and CDR2 are SGHNT and YYREEE (reference sequence).